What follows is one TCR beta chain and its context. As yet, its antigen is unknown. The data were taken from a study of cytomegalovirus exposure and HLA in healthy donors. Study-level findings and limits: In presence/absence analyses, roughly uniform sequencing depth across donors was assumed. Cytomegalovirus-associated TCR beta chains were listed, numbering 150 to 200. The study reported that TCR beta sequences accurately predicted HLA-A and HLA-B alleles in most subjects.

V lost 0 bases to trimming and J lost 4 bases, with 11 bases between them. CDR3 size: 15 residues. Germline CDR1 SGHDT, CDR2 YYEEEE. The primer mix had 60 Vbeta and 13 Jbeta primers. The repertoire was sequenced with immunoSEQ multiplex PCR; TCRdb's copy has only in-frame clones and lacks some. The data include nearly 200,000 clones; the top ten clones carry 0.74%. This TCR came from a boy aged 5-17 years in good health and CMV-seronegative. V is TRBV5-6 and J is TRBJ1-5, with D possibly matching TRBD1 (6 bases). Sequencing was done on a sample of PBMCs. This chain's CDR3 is CASSLGTEINQPQHF. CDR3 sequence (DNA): TGTGCCAGCAGCTTGGGGACAGAGATTAATCAGCCCCAGCATTTT.